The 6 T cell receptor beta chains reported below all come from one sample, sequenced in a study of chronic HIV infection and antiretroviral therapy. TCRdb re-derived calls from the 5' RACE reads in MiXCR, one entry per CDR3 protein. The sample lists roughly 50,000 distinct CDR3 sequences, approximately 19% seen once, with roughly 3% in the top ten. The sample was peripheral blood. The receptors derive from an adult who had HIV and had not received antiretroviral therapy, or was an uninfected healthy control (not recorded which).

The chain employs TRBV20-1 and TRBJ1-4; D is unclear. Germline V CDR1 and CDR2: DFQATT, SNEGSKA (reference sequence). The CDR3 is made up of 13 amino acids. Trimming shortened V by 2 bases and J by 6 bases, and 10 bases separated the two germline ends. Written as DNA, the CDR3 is TGCAGTGCTAGACAATCATGGGATGAAAAACTGTTTTTT. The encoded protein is CSARQSWDEKLFF.

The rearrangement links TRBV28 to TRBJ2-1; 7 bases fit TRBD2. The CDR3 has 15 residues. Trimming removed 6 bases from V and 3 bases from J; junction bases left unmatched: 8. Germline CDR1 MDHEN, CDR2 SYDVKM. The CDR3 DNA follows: TGTGCCAGCAGCCCCAGCGGGACCAGCTACAATGAGCAGTTCTTC. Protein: CASSPSGTSYNEQFF. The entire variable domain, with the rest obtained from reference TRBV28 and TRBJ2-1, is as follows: DVKVTQSSRYLVKRTGEKVFLECVQDMDHENMFWYRQDPGLGLRLIYFSYDVKMKEKGDIPEGYSVSREKKERFSLILESASTNQTSMYLCASSPSGTSYNEQFFGPGTRLTVL.

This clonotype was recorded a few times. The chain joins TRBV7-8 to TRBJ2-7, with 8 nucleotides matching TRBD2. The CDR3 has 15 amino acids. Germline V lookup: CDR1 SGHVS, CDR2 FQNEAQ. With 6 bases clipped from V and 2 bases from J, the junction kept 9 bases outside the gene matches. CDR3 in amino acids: CASSSPGGGAYEQYF. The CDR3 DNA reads TGTGCCAGCAGTTCCCCCGGGGGGGGGGCCTACGAGCAGTACTTC.

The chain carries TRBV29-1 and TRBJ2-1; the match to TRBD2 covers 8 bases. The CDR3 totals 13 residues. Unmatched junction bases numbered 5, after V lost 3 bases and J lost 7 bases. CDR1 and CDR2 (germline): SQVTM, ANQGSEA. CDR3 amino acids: CSVDIRGGNEQFF. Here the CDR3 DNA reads TGCAGCGTTGACATACGGGGGGGGAATGAGCAGTTCTTC.

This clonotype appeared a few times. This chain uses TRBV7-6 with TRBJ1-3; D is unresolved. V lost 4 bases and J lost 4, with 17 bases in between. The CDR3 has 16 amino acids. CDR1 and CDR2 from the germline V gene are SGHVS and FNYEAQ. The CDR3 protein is CASSSVLDGPGNTIYF. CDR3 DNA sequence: TGTGCCAGCAGCTCCGTTTTGGACGGACCAGGAAACACCATATATTTT.

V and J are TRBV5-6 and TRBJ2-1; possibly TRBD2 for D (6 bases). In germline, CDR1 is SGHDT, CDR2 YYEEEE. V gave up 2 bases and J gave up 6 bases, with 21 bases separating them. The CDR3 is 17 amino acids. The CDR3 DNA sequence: TGTGCCAGCAGCTTTGCGCCATTTAGCGGATCGATCAATGAGCAGTTCTTC. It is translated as CASSFAPFSGSINEQFF.